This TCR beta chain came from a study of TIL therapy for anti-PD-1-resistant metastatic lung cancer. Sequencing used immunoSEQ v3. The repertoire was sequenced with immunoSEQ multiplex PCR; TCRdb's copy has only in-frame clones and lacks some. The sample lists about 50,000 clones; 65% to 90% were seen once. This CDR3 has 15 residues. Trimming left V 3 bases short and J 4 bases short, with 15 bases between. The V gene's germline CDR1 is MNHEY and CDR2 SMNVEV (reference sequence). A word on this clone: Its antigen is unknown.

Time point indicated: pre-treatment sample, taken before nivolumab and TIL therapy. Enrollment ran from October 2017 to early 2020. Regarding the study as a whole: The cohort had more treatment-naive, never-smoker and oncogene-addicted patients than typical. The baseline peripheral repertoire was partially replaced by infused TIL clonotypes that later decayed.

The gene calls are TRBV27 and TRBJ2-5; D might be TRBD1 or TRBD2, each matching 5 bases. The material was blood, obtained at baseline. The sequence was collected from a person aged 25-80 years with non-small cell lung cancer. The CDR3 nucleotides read TGTGCCAGCAGTTTGGGACCGCCTCATGGAGAGACCCAGTACTTC. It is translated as CASSLGPPHGETQYF.